Detailed here is one T cell receptor beta chain. Per the original methods: Reference gene primer amplification gave estimated nucleated cell counts. Generated by immunoSEQ multiplex PCR, the TCRdb table keeps only in-frame clones and is missing some. V, J and clone size derive from that table, while D and trimming were established from the DNA sequence. This table has over 250,000 clones, roughly nine tenths appearing once. These data come from a study of blood T cell repertoires in COVID-19. V dropped 5 bases and J dropped 7 bases, with 22 bases sitting between them. Germline V CDR1 and CDR2: SGHRS, YFSETQ. The CDR3 totals 15 residues. Enrolled through a virtual design, the participants were between roughly 18 and 89 years of age and came from about two dozen US areas. Cohorts were based on clinical histories the participants reported.

This receptor was identified in a woman younger than 30 who had recovered from COVID-19. Sequences were obtained from PBMCs or T cells enriched from blood (not recorded which). J is TRBJ2-7 and V is TRBV5-1; possibly TRBD2 for D (5 bases). The CDR3 protein is CASSRGFSPSWEQYF. In DNA, the CDR3 is TGCGCCAGCAGTCGGGGTTTTAGTCCTTCCTGGGAGCAGTACTTC.